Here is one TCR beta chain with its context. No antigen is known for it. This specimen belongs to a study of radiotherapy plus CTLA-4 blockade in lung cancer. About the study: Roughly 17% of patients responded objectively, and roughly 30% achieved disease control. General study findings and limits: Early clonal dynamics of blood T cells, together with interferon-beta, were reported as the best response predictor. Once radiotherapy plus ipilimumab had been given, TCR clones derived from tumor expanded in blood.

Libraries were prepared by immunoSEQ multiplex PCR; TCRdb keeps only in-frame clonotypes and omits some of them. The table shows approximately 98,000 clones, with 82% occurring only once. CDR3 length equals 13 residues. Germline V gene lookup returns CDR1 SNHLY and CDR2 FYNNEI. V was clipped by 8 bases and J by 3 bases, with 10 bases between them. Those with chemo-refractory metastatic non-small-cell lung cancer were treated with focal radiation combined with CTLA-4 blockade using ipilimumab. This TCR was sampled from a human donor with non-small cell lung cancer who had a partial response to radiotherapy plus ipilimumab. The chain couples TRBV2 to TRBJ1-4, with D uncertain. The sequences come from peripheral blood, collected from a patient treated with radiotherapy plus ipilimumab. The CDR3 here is CASRWSPNEKLFF. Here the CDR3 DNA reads TGTGCCAGCCGGTGGTCTCCTAATGAAAAACTGTTTTTT. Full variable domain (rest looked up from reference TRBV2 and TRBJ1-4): EPEVTQTPSHQVTQMGQEVILRCVPISNHLYFYWYRQILGQKVEFLVSFYNNEISEKSEIFDDQFSVERPDGSNFTLKIRSTKLEDSAMYFCASRWSPNEKLFFGSGTQLSVL.